One and the same sample provided the 27 T cell receptor beta chains below, sequenced in a study of yellow fever vaccine responses in identical twins. MiXCR, applied by TCRdb to the RT-PCR reads, yields one record per CDR3 protein. The repertoire has roughly 4,700 distinct CDR3 sequences, over 75% of them found once; the top ten carry 2.1%. This specimen consisted of T cells from blood (PBMCs), unsorted or a sorted subset (not recorded which), obtained before or after yellow fever vaccination (not recorded which). The receptors come from a woman under 30 who received the yellow fever vaccine.

This chain links TRBV4-1 with TRBJ1-5, with a possible D match to TRBD1 (6 bases). This CDR3 comprises 15 residues. Germline V CDR1 and CDR2: MGHRA, YSYEKL. V lost 1 base and J 7 bases, leaving 14 bases between the germline ends. CDR3 coding DNA: TGCGCCAGCAGCCAAGTTACAGGGACCAGCCAGCCCCAGCATTTT. Residues: CASSQVTGTSQPQHF.

V gene TRBV23-1 combines with J gene TRBJ1-4; 7 bases match TRBD1. TRBV23-1 is identified as an open reading frame with a role that is uncertain. CDR3 size: 16 residues. V dropped 6 bases and J dropped 0; count of bases not matched to a gene: 7. The CDR3 loop is CASRRQGLATNEKLFF. CDR3 in DNA: TGCGCCAGCAGACGACAGGGCCTAGCAACTAATGAAAAACTGTTTTTT.

CDR3: CASSSGNANTGELFF. CDR3 nucleotides: TGTGCCAGCAGTTCAGGGAACGCGAACACCGGGGAGCTGTTTTTT. V and J are TRBV27 and TRBJ2-2; possibly TRBD1 for D (5 bases). V lost 4 bases, J lost 0 bases, and 9 bases lay in between. The germline V gene has CDR1 MNHEY and CDR2 SMNVEV (reference sequence). The CDR3 is 15 residues long.

The chain couples TRBV18 to TRBJ2-3; 14 nucleotides match TRBD2. Trimming at V came to 6 bases and at J to 2 bases, leaving 4 bases not matched to a gene. The CDR3 has 16 residues. From germline, CDR1 is KGHSH and CDR2 LQKENI. This CDR3 reads CASSPTSGGATDTQYF. The DNA of the CDR3 is TGTGCCAGCTCCCCGACTAGCGGGGGGGCCACAGATACGCAGTATTTT.

The chain couples TRBV7-2 to TRBJ2-7; D gene ambiguous. This CDR3 is 13 amino acids long. Trimming removed 5 bases from V and 4 bases from J, with 12 bases in between. Germline V gene data show CDR1 as SGHTA and CDR2 as FQGNSA. The CDR3 nucleotides are TGTGCCAGCAGCAGCCGACTCGCGTACGAGCAGTACTTC. This sequence encodes CASSSRLAYEQYF.

The J gene is TRBJ2-7, the V gene TRBV12-3 or TRBV12-4, with a tentative D call TRBD2 (5 bases). The CDR3 loop spans 13 amino acids. V was trimmed by 7 bases and J by 5 bases, leaving 15 bases between them. The CDR3 bases are TGTGCCAGCAAGAGGAGCGACTACCACGAGCAGTACTTC. It yields the protein CASKRSDYHEQYF.

This chain connects TRBV11-1 to TRBJ2-5; D remains unclear. Germline V CDR1 and CDR2: SGHAT, FQDESV (reference sequence). The CDR3 runs to 15 residues. Trimming removed 2 bases at V and 2 bases at J, with 12 bases between. CDR3 sequence reads: CASSLLIAGQETQYF. As DNA, the CDR3 is TGTGCCAGCAGCTTACTCATCGCAGGACAAGAGACCCAGTACTTC.

This clonotype was counted only a few times. The chain joins TRBV15 to TRBJ2-3; 12 bases align to TRBD2. Germline CDR1 and CDR2: LNHNV and YYDKDF (reference sequence). CDR3 size: 15 residues. J gave up 2 bases and V 5 bases, and 2 bases lay outside the gene matches. The CDR3 is CATSASGGATDTQYF. CDR3 DNA: TGTGCCACCAGCGCTAGCGGGGGGGCCACAGATACGCAGTATTTT. Looking up the rest from reference TRBV15 and TRBJ2-3 gives the full variable domain: DAMVIQNPRYQVTQFGKPVTLSCSQTLNHNVMYWYQQKSSQAPKLLFHYYDKDFNNEADTPDNFQSRRPNTSFCFLDIRSPGLGDTAMYLCATSASGGATDTQYFGPGTRLTVL.

The gene calls are TRBV7-2 and TRBJ2-7, with no clear D. This CDR3 contains 15 residues. Deletions cut 1 base from V and 2 bases from J, with 12 bases between. The germline gives CDR1 SGHTA, CDR2 FQGNSA. The CDR3 coding sequence is TGTGCCAGCAGCTTAGGGTCTTCCCGGACCTACGAGCAGTACTTC. It yields the protein CASSLGSSRTYEQYF.

With respect to this clonotype: Compared with germline, one end of the junction differs, possibly owing to a read error. V usage is TRBV2 and J usage is TRBJ1-1; 9 bases fit TRBD1. Per the germline V gene, CDR1 is SNHLY and CDR2 is FYNNEI. The CDR3 is 14 residues long. The CDR3 nucleotides read TGTGCCATCAGTGGGGACAGGGACATAGCGGAAGCTTTCTTT. Its protein is CAISGDRDIAEAFF. Full variable domain (rest looked up from reference TRBV2 and TRBJ1-1): EPEVTQTPSHQVTQMGQEVILRCVPISNHLYFYWYRQILGQKVEFLVSFYNNEISEKSEIFDDQFSVERPDGSNFTLKIRSTKLEDSAMYFCAISGDRDIAEAFFGQGTRLTVV.

The chain carries TRBV19 and TRBJ1-2; 8 nucleotides agree with TRBD1. V lost 4 bases, J lost 4 bases, and 2 bases stayed unmatched. Per the germline V gene, CDR1 is LNHDA and CDR2 is SQIVND (reference sequence). The length of the CDR3 is 13 residues. CDR3 loop: CASSTGTGYGYTF. The DNA of the CDR3 is TGTGCCAGTAGTACGGGGACAGGCTATGGCTACACCTTC.

The chain links TRBV7-9 to TRBJ2-7; unclear D gene. Germline V lookup: CDR1 SEHNR, CDR2 FQNEAQ (reference sequence). Deletions cut 5 bases from V and 0 bases from J, with 11 bases between. The CDR3 is made up of 14 amino acids. The CDR3, as DNA: TGTGCCAGCAGCCCGGGCGTTCTCTCCTACGAGCAGTACTTC. Residues: CASSPGVLSYEQYF.

The chain joins TRBV10-3 to TRBJ2-2; D call uncertain. The germline CDR1 and CDR2 sequences are ENHRY and SYGVKD. V shed 7 bases and J shed 0 bases, with 3 bases lying between them. The CDR3 is made up of 12 amino acids. In nucleotides, the CDR3 is TGTGCCATCATGACGAACACCGGGGAGCTGTTTTTT. Protein product: CAIMTNTGELFF.

This sequence joins TRBV18 and TRBJ2-2; D is ambiguous. V shed 1 base and J shed 3 bases, with 12 bases lying between them. Germline-derived CDR1 and CDR2 are KGHSH and LQKENI. This CDR3 has 16 residues. The CDR3 nucleotides read TGTGCCAGCTCACCACTTTCCTGGTACGACACCGGGGAGCTGTTTTTT. Protein: CASSPLSWYDTGELFF.

The V gene is TRBV6-5, the J gene TRBJ1-5, with D hard to call. This CDR3 is built from 12 residues. V shed 4 bases and J shed 10 bases, with 11 bases lying between them. Germline V gene sequence: CDR1 MNHEY, CDR2 SVGAGI. CDR3 in DNA: TGTGCCAGCAGTTCGCCGACCGGCCCCCAGCATTTT. Translating it yields CASSSPTGPQHF.

The V and J genes are TRBV7-8 and TRBJ2-7, with D perhaps matching TRBD1 (6 bases). Germline-derived CDR1 and CDR2 are SGHVS and FQNEAQ. The CDR3 sequence is 15 residues long. V was trimmed by 2 bases and J by 0 bases, leaving 11 bases between them. CDR3 sequence reads: CASSLLQGPSYEQYF. DNA of the CDR3: TGTGCCAGCAGCTTATTACAGGGCCCCTCCTACGAGCAGTACTTC.

This chain links TRBV11-1 with TRBJ1-6; 7 bases map to TRBD1. CDR3 length: 15 amino acids. CDR1 SGHAT and CDR2 FQDESV come from the germline V gene (reference sequence). J gave up 7 bases and V 5 bases, and 8 bases lay outside the gene matches. CDR3 protein: CASSAPGTANSPLHF. DNA of the CDR3: TGTGCCAGCAGCGCGCCCGGGACAGCCAATTCACCCCTCCACTTT.

V usage is TRBV19 and J usage is TRBJ2-1; a weak D match, TRBD2 (5 bases). Germline loops: CDR1 LNHDA, CDR2 SQIVND (reference sequence). This CDR3 region has 14 residues. The germline V and J ends were trimmed by 7 bases and 1 base, with 11 bases remaining between them. Here the CDR3 reads CASTMEASYNEQFF. The CDR3 region has the DNA TGTGCCAGTACCATGGAGGCATCCTACAATGAGCAGTTCTTC. Complete variable domain (other parts from reference TRBV19 and TRBJ2-1): DGGITQSPKYLFRKEGQNVTLSCEQNLNHDAMYWYRQDPGQGLRLIYYSQIVNDFQKGDIAEGYSVSREKKESFPLTVTSAQKNPTAFYLCASTMEASYNEQFFGPGTRLTVL.

This clonotype was recorded only once. J is TRBJ2-7 and V is TRBV7-2; the D gene is possibly TRBD2 (6 bases). Looked up from germline, CDR1 is SGHTA and CDR2 is FQGNSA. V lost 5 bases and J lost 0, with 11 bases in between. The CDR3 covers 14 residues. CDR3 residues: CASSRSGSSYEQYF. The CDR3 bases are TGTGCCAGCAGCCGTAGCGGAAGCTCCTACGAGCAGTACTTC.

This chain links TRBV4-1 with TRBJ1-5; D unresolved. Germline CDR1 MGHRA, CDR2 YSYEKL. The V end lost 2 bases, the J end lost 0 bases, and 8 bases lay between the germline ends. The CDR3 extends over 15 amino acids. The CDR3 DNA sequence: TGCGCCAGCAGCCAAACAGATTATAGCAATCAGCCCCAGCATTTT. This codes for CASSQTDYSNQPQHF.

J is TRBJ2-1 and V is TRBV29-1; 10 nucleotides align to TRBD2. This CDR3 contains 15 residues. Per germline, CDR1 SQVTM and CDR2 ANQGSEA. Trimming at V came to 1 base and at J to 10 bases, leaving 10 bases not matched to a gene. CDR3 region: CSVEVSGRAIQEQFF. The CDR3 nucleotides are TGCAGCGTTGAAGTGAGCGGGAGGGCCATACAGGAGCAGTTCTTC.

V and J are TRBV20-1 and TRBJ2-3; perhaps TRBD2 as D (6 bases). The CDR3 contains 15 residues. Germline V gene sequence: CDR1 DFQATT, CDR2 SNEGSKA (reference sequence). Trimming took 1 base from V and 6 from J, leaving 17 bases between them. CDR3 region: CSARVLAAESDTQYF. The CDR3 DNA sequence: TGCAGTGCTAGAGTCTTAGCGGCGGAGAGCGATACGCAGTATTTT.

The V and J genes are TRBV19 and TRBJ2-2; D is tentatively TRBD1 or TRBD2 (5 bases each). This CDR3 has 14 residues. Germline V gene data show CDR1 as LNHDA and CDR2 as SQIVND (reference sequence). Between the trimmed V and J ends, which lost 8 bases and 1 base, there was a span of 11 bases. DNA for the CDR3: TGTGCCAGTGAGGGGACGGAGAACACCGGGGAGCTGTTTTTT. It codes for CASEGTENTGELFF. The complete variable domain, with remaining parts taken from reference TRBV19 and TRBJ2-2, reads DGGITQSPKYLFRKEGQNVTLSCEQNLNHDAMYWYRQDPGQGLRLIYYSQIVNDFQKGDIAEGYSVSREKKESFPLTVTSAQKNPTAFYLCASEGTENTGELFFGEGSRLTVL.

This chain connects TRBV19 to TRBJ1-1, with a possible D match to TRBD1 (5 bases). CDR1 LNHDA and CDR2 SQIVND come from the germline V gene (reference sequence). The CDR3 consists of 13 residues. Trimming cost V 5 bases and J 0 bases, with 7 bases left between them. Here the CDR3 DNA reads TGTGCCAGTAGTTCAGGGATGAACACTGAAGCTTTCTTT. It codes for CASSSGMNTEAFF.

With respect to this clonotype: Mismatch with germline at one junction end may stem from a read error. The V call is TRBV3-1, the J call TRBJ2-1; D remains ambiguous. The CDR3 covers 8 residues. Germline V CDR1 and CDR2: LGHDT, YNNKEL (reference sequence). This CDR3 reads CPEDEQFF. The DNA of the CDR3 is TGCCCGGAAGACGAGCAGTTCTTC.

The genes are TRBV7-3 and TRBJ2-3; the D is unclear. The CDR3 is 13 amino acids. Germline V gives CDR1 SGHTA, CDR2 FQGTGA. V was clipped by 5 bases and J by 0 bases, with 6 bases between them. The CDR3 region has the DNA TGTGCCAGCAGCCCCTACAGCACAGATACGCAGTATTTT. This translates into CASSPYSTDTQYF.

This chain connects TRBV15 to TRBJ2-7, with no clear D. This CDR3 has 13 amino acids. Germline V gene data show CDR1 as LNHNV and CDR2 as YYDKDF (reference sequence). V lost 0 bases and J 6 bases, leaving 9 bases between the germline ends. Written as DNA, the CDR3 is TGTGCCACCAGCAGAGATGGAGATCCCGAGCAGTACTTC. This codes for CATSRDGDPEQYF. Supplemented by reference TRBV15 and TRBJ2-7, the full variable domain reads DAMVIQNPRYQVTQFGKPVTLSCSQTLNHNVMYWYQQKSSQAPKLLFHYYDKDFNNEADTPDNFQSRRPNTSFCFLDIRSPGLGDTAMYLCATSRDGDPEQYFGPGTRLTVT.